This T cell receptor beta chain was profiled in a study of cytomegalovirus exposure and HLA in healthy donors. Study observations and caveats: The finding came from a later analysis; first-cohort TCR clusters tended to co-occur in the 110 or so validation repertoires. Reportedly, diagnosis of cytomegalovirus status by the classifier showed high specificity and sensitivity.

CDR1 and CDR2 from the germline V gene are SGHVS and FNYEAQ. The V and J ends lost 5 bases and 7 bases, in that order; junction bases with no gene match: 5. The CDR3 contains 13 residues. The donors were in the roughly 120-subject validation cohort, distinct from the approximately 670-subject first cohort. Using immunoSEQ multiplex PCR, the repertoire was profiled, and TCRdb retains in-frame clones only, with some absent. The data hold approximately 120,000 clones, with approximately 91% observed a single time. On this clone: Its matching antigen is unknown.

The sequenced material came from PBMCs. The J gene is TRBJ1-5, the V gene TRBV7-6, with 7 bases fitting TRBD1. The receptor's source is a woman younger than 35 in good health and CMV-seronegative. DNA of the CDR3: TGTGCCAGCAGCCCCGACAGGGTCCAGCCCCAGCATTTT. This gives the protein CASSPDRVQPQHF.